A selection of T cell receptor beta chains follows, all from one sample in a study of cytomegalovirus exposure and HLA in healthy donors. The protocol was immunoSEQ multiplex PCR, while the TCRdb copy is restricted to in-frame clones and leaves out a portion. The sample lists some 160,000 clones, less than 90% occurring once. Sequences were obtained from PBMCs. These receptors all stem from a man aged 18 to 35 in good health and CMV-seronegative. CDR3s include the opening cysteine and the closing phenylalanine or tryptophan. Fields, in order: CDR3 DNA, CDR3 protein, clone size, D gene, V gene, J gene. D genes are given only for firm matches. The size field is filled for only some rows; it gives once, few, many or a size class.

DNA: TGCGCCAGCAGCCCTGACTCGGCCCATGAGCAGTTCTTC
CDR3: CASSPDSAHEQFF
size: -
D: -
V: TRBV5-1
J: TRBJ2-1

DNA: TGTGCCTGGAGTGGGCTAGCGGGGTACAATGAGCAGTTCTTC
CDR3: CAWSGLAGYNEQFF
size: few
D: TRBD2
V: TRBV30
J: TRBJ2-1

DNA: TGTGCCAGCAGCTTATCGGGGGTGGAGACCCAGTACTTC
CDR3: CASSLSGVETQYF
size: -
D: -
V: TRBV7-3
J: TRBJ2-5

DNA: TGTGCCAGCAGTGAAGGGACTAGCGGGGCAGATACGCAGTATTTT
CDR3: CASSEGTSGADTQYF
size: -
D: TRBD2
V: TRBV6-1
J: TRBJ2-3

DNA: TGTGCCAGCATGGTGGACAGGGGAAGCACAGATACGCAGTATTTT
CDR3: CASMVDRGSTDTQYF
size: -
D: TRBD1
V: TRBV9
J: TRBJ2-3

DNA: TGTGCCAGCAGTCCCGCCGGGCAGGGCTACGAGCAGTACTTC
CDR3: CASSPAGQGYEQYF
size: few
D: -
V: TRBV28
J: TRBJ2-7

DNA: TGTGCCAGCAGCCTAGGGAGCTACCAGCCCCAGCATTTT
CDR3: CASSLGSYQPQHF
size: -
D: -
V: TRBV4-2
J: TRBJ1-5

DNA: TGTGCCAGCAGCCAGAGGCTAGCGGGGGAAGAGACCCAGTACTTC
CDR3: CASSQRLAGEETQYF
size: -
D: TRBD2
V: TRBV2
J: TRBJ2-5

DNA: TGTGCCAGCGGGGAAGGGAGATCGGACACCATATATTTT
CDR3: CASGEGRSDTIYF
size: -
D: -
V: TRBV28
J: TRBJ1-3

DNA: TGCGCCAGCAGCTTGGCTGGGGCTTCACCAGAGACCCAGTACTTC
CDR3: CASSLAGASPETQYF
size: -
D: -
V: TRBV5-1
J: TRBJ2-5

DNA: TGTGCCAGCAGTGATCCGGGGACAGCCCCCCACTACGAGCAGTACTTC
CDR3: CASSDPGTAPHYEQYF
size: few
D: TRBD1
V: TRBV6-1
J: TRBJ2-7

DNA: TGTGCCAGCAGCCCCGGGACAGGGGGCTATTACGAGCAGTACTTC
CDR3: CASSPGTGGYYEQYF
size: -
D: TRBD1
V: TRBV27
J: TRBJ2-7

DNA: TGTGCCAGTGGGGAGACAGGGATGACAACTAATGAAAAACTGTTTTTT
CDR3: CASGETGMTTNEKLFF
size: -
D: TRBD1
V: TRBV19
J: TRBJ1-4

DNA: TGTGCCAGCAGCCCGAGGGGAGGGACTAGCGGGGGGCCCGATACGCAGTATTTT
CDR3: CASSPRGGTSGGPDTQYF
size: -
D: TRBD2
V: TRBV7-9
J: TRBJ2-3

DNA: TGTGCCAGCAGCTTATCGCTAGCGGGAGTGGGAGAGCAGTACTTC
CDR3: CASSLSLAGVGEQYF
size: once
D: TRBD2
V: TRBV7-9
J: TRBJ2-7

DNA: TGTGCCAGCTCACCCCGGGGGACAGGGGAACTTTATAATTCACCCCTCCACTTT
CDR3: CASSPRGTGELYNSPLHF
size: -
D: TRBD1
V: TRBV18
J: TRBJ1-6

DNA: TGCAGCGTTGAGACAGGGGAGTCCTACGAGCAGTACTTC
CDR3: CSVETGESYEQYF
size: -
D: TRBD1
V: TRBV29-1
J: TRBJ2-7

DNA: TGTGCCAGCAGCTTGGTGGGGGACAGGTCCTACAATGAGCAGTTCTTC
CDR3: CASSLVGDRSYNEQFF
size: -
D: TRBD1
V: TRBV28
J: TRBJ2-1

DNA: TGCGCCAGCAGGGGGGGGCGGGGAGGGGGGCTTGATACGCAGTATTTT
CDR3: CASRGGRGGGLDTQYF
size: -
D: -
V: TRBV4-1
J: TRBJ2-3

DNA: TGCGCCAGCAGCCCGGGGGTTCGGGACTATGAAGCTTTCTTT
CDR3: CASSPGVRDYEAFF
size: -
D: -
V: TRBV4-1
J: TRBJ1-1

DNA: TGCGCCAGCAGCCAAGTGAGGGATAGCAATCAGCCCCAGCATTTT
CDR3: CASSQVRDSNQPQHF
size: -
D: -
V: TRBV4-1
J: TRBJ1-5

DNA: TGTGCCACCAGCAGAGGGGAGGCTTTCTTT
CDR3: CATSRGEAFF
size: -
D: -
V: TRBV15
J: TRBJ1-1

DNA: TGTGCCAGCAGCTTACCCGGGAGGGCCCTCTGGGCAGATACGCAGTATTTT
CDR3: CASSLPGRALWADTQYF
size: -
D: TRBD2
V: TRBV11-3
J: TRBJ2-3

DNA: TGTGCCAGTAATGACAGGATTAATGAAAAACTGTTTTTT
CDR3: CASNDRINEKLFF
size: -
D: -
V: TRBV19
J: TRBJ1-4

DNA: TGTGCTAGTGGCCCCGACAGGTTTTCGGCCGGGGAGCTGTTTTTT
CDR3: CASGPDRFSAGELFF
size: -
D: -
V: TRBV12-5
J: TRBJ2-2

DNA: TGTGCCAGCAGCTTACGGGGGGCACCCACCGGGGAGCTGTTTTTT
CDR3: CASSLRGAPTGELFF
size: -
D: -
V: TRBV11-3
J: TRBJ2-2

DNA: TGCGCCAGCAGCCAAGGGGTAGGGGAATACATTCAGTACTTC
CDR3: CASSQGVGEYIQYF
size: -
D: -
V: TRBV4-1
J: TRBJ2-4

DNA: TGTGCCACCCTTGGACAGCCTTACGACAATTCACCCCTCCACTTT
CDR3: CATLGQPYDNSPLHF
size: -
D: -
V: TRBV10-3
J: TRBJ1-6